These 5 T cell receptor beta chains were all obtained from the same sample, sequenced in a study of beta chain features in type 1 diabetes. Every isolated RNA sample was fully reverse transcribed, so sequencing captured expressed TCRB transcripts. The data were produced by immunoSEQ multiplex PCR, yet TCRdb's version contains in-frame clones alone and is incomplete. This sample yields roughly 42,000 clones, of which 50% are seen a single time; about 0.24% belongs to the top ten. Sequenced sample: stem cell memory CD4+ T cells from blood. Every receptor here comes from a woman aged 25 to 39 in good health.

The CDR3 nucleotides are TGCGCCAGCAGCTCTCGGCAGGCAACTAATGAAAAACTGTTTTTT. Translated: CASSSRQATNEKLFF. The rearrangement links TRBV5-1 to TRBJ1-4, with D unresolved. V was shortened by 3 bases and J by 0 bases, with 9 bases between the two germline ends. Germline CDR1 SGHRS, CDR2 YFSETQ. CDR3 size: 15 residues. Full variable domain (outside the CDR3, taken from reference TRBV5-1 and TRBJ1-4): KAGVTQTPRYLIKTRGQQVTLSCSPISGHRSVSWYQQTPGQGLQFLFEYFSETQRNKGNFPGRFSGRQFSNSRSEMNVSTLELGDSALYLCASSSRQATNEKLFFGSGTQLSVL.

The chain carries TRBV9 and TRBJ2-1; D is perhaps TRBD2 (5 bases). Germline V gene sequence: CDR1 SGDLS, CDR2 YYNGEE. The V end lost 4 bases, the J end lost 5 bases, and 16 bases lay between the germline ends. CDR3 length equals 15 residues. Here the CDR3 reads CASSPGGTSDNEQFF. The DNA of the CDR3 is TGTGCCAGCAGCCCTGGAGGAACGTCTGACAATGAGCAGTTCTTC.

The CDR3 bases are TGTGCCAGCAGCTTAACGGGAGCGGGAGTCAATGAGCAGTTCTTC. This sequence encodes CASSLTGAGVNEQFF. V is TRBV11-2 and J is TRBJ2-1; 8 bases line up with TRBD2. The CDR3 sequence is 15 residues long. Germline V gene data show CDR1 as SGHAT and CDR2 as FQNNGV. The junction had 6 bases not matched to a gene; V was cut back by 2 bases and J by 6 bases.

This chain links TRBV30 with TRBJ2-7, with D possibly matching TRBD2 (5 bases). V dropped 0 bases and J dropped 6 bases, with 15 bases sitting between them. The CDR3 consists of 14 residues. Germline V gene data show CDR1 as GTSNPN and CDR2 as SVGIG (reference sequence). CDR3 residues: CAWSVSALRGEQYF. The CDR3, as DNA: TGTGCCTGGAGTGTAAGCGCACTCCGGGGCGAGCAGTACTTC.

The chain joins TRBV5-1 to TRBJ2-1; 13 nucleotides match TRBD2. The CDR3 covers 17 residues. Germline CDR1 reads SGHRS; CDR2 reads YFSETQ. Trimming at V came to 2 bases and at J to 2 bases, leaving 4 bases not matched to a gene. CDR3 nucleotides: TGCGCCAGCAGCTTACTAGCGGGAGGGCCGCCCTACAATGAGCAGTTCTTC. It yields the protein CASSLLAGGPPYNEQFF. Full variable domain (remainder filled in from reference TRBV5-1 and TRBJ2-1): KAGVTQTPRYLIKTRGQQVTLSCSPISGHRSVSWYQQTPGQGLQFLFEYFSETQRNKGNFPGRFSGRQFSNSRSEMNVSTLELGDSALYLCASSLLAGGPPYNEQFFGPGTRLTVL.